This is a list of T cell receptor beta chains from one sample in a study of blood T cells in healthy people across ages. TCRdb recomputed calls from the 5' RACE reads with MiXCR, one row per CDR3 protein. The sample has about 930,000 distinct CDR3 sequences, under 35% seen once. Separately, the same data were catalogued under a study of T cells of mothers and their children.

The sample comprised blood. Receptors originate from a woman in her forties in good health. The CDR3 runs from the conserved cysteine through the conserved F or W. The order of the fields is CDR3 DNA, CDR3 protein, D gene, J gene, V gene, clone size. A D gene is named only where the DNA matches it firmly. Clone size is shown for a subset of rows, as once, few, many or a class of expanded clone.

DNA: TGCGCCAGCAGCTTACGGGGGCCCCCAGATACGCAGTATTTT
CDR3: CASSLRGPPDTQYF
D: -
J: TRBJ2-3
V: TRBV5-1
size: -

DNA: TGTGCCAGCAGCCGTCCCGGGACAGGGATCAGCTACGAGCAGTACTTC
CDR3: CASSRPGTGISYEQYF
D: TRBD1
J: TRBJ2-7
V: TRBV28
size: few

DNA: TGTGCCAGCAGCTTAGTGTCGGGGAACTACGAGCAGTACTTC
CDR3: CASSLVSGNYEQYF
D: -
J: TRBJ2-7
V: TRBV7-6
size: few

DNA: TGCAGTGCTGCCTCCAGGGGACAAATTAGCAATCAGCCCCCGCATTTT
CDR3: CSAASRGQISNQPPHF
D: -
J: TRBJ1-5
V: TRBV20-1
size: -

DNA: TGTGCCACCAGCAGAGCCTCTAACACAGGGTCGGGCAATCAGCCCCAGCATTTT
CDR3: CATSRASNTGSGNQPQHF
D: -
J: TRBJ1-5
V: TRBV15
size: few

DNA: TGTGCCAGCAGGGGCGGACAGGGTATCTACAATGAGCAGTTCTTC
CDR3: CASRGGQGIYNEQFF
D: TRBD1
J: TRBJ2-1
V: TRBV2
size: -

DNA: TGTGCCACCGAATCCTACGAGCAGTACTTC
CDR3: CATESYEQYF
D: -
J: TRBJ2-7
V: TRBV28
size: -

DNA: TGTGCCAGCAGCTTGAGGACAGACGCCTCCTCAGAGCAGTACTTC
CDR3: CASSLRTDASSEQYF
D: -
J: TRBJ2-5
V: TRBV5-5
size: -

DNA: TGTGCCAGCAGTCGGGACGTTGGGGAGACCCAGTACTTC
CDR3: CASSRDVGETQYF
D: -
J: TRBJ2-5
V: TRBV12-3/TRBV12-4
size: many

DNA: TGTGCCAGCAGTTTGTCGTGGCTAGCGGATAGGTGGCAGTATTTT
CDR3: CASSLSWLADRWQYF
D: TRBD2
J: TRBJ2-3
V: TRBV12-3/TRBV12-4
size: -

DNA: TGCAGTGCTCAGGCTAGCGAGGCCTACGAGCAGTACTTC
CDR3: CSAQASEAYEQYF
D: -
J: TRBJ2-7
V: TRBV20-1
size: -

DNA: TGTGCCAGCAGCTTAATGTCCCAGTATAATTCACCCCTCCACTTT
CDR3: CASSLMSQYNSPLHF
D: -
J: TRBJ1-6
V: TRBV7-2
size: many

DNA: TGCAGCGTTGACCACACTGAAGCTTTCTTT
CDR3: CSVDHTEAFF
D: -
J: TRBJ1-1
V: TRBV29-1
size: -

DNA: TGCAGCGTACCTGGACAGCGACCTAACTATGGCTACACCTTC
CDR3: CSVPGQRPNYGYTF
D: -
J: TRBJ1-2
V: TRBV29-1
size: many

DNA: TGTGCCAGCAGCGGTGACGCACTGAGCACAGATACGCAGTATTTT
CDR3: CASSGDALSTDTQYF
D: -
J: TRBJ2-3
V: TRBV9
size: many

DNA: TGCAGTGCGCCGCCAGTGACGGTCTATGGCTACACCTTC
CDR3: CSAPPVTVYGYTF
D: -
J: TRBJ1-2
V: TRBV20-1
size: once

DNA: TGTGCCAGCAGCCCGCAGGGACTAGCGGGGTTGGAGACCCAGTACTTC
CDR3: CASSPQGLAGLETQYF
D: TRBD2
J: TRBJ2-5
V: TRBV7-3
size: many

DNA: TGCGCCAGCAGCCAAGGAGACAGGGGAGCCAAAAACATTCAGTACTTC
CDR3: CASSQGDRGAKNIQYF
D: TRBD1
J: TRBJ2-4
V: TRBV4-1
size: few

DNA: TGTGCCAGCAGCCGTGGACAGGTCCTCTCCTACGAGCAGTACTTC
CDR3: CASSRGQVLSYEQYF
D: TRBD1
J: TRBJ2-7
V: TRBV11-1
size: many

DNA: TGTGCCAGCAGCCGTTTTGTCCTCTCCTACGAGCAGTACTTC
CDR3: CASSRFVLSYEQYF
D: -
J: TRBJ2-7
V: TRBV6-2/TRBV6-3
size: few

DNA: TGTGCCAGCAGGCTAGCGGGGACCTACAGCACAGATACGCAGTATTTT
CDR3: CASRLAGTYSTDTQYF
D: TRBD2
J: TRBJ2-3
V: TRBV12-3/TRBV12-4
size: -

DNA: TGTGCCAGCAGTTACTCTTGGACAGGGGGCCAAGAGACCCAGTACTTC
CDR3: CASSYSWTGGQETQYF
D: TRBD1
J: TRBJ2-5
V: TRBV6-6
size: few

DNA: TGTGCCAGCAGTCCTCGACCTAGCGGGGGGCAGTCAGATACGCAGTATTTT
CDR3: CASSPRPSGGQSDTQYF
D: TRBD2
J: TRBJ2-3
V: TRBV6-2/TRBV6-3
size: -

DNA: TGTTCCAGCAGCTTAAGGGGGAACTATGGCTACACCTTC
CDR3: CSSSLRGNYGYTF
D: -
J: TRBJ1-2
V: TRBV7-9
size: -

DNA: TGTGCCTGGGGTGGGTCGGCGGGCAGGACCCAGTACTTC
CDR3: CAWGGSAGRTQYF
D: -
J: TRBJ2-5
V: TRBV30
size: -

DNA: TGTGCCAGCAGCTTAGAGAACAGGGTGGGTTTTGGCTACACCTTC
CDR3: CASSLENRVGFGYTF
D: -
J: TRBJ1-2
V: TRBV7-2
size: few

DNA: TGTGCCAGCGCCGACCGGGGGGCCCACCAAGAGACCCAGTACTTC
CDR3: CASADRGAHQETQYF
D: -
J: TRBJ2-5
V: TRBV7-9
size: many

DNA: TGTGCCAGCAGCTTAGCCAGGGACCAAGAGACCCAGTACTTC
CDR3: CASSLARDQETQYF
D: -
J: TRBJ2-5
V: TRBV7-2
size: many

DNA: TGTGCCAGCAGTGAGATCGGCTCCTACGAGCAGTACTTC
CDR3: CASSEIGSYEQYF
D: -
J: TRBJ2-7
V: TRBV25-1
size: few

DNA: TGTGCCAGCAGCTCCCCGACAGGGTCCATCACAGATATGCAGTATTTT
CDR3: CASSSPTGSITDMQYF
D: TRBD1
J: TRBJ2-3
V: TRBV28
size: -

DNA: TGCGCCAGCAGCCAAGGGACAGGGGAGGGCACTGAAGCTTTCTTT
CDR3: CASSQGTGEGTEAFF
D: TRBD1
J: TRBJ1-1
V: TRBV4-3
size: few

DNA: TGCAGCGTCGCTGAGTGGGGTAAAGAGACCCAGTACTTC
CDR3: CSVAEWGKETQYF
D: -
J: TRBJ2-5
V: TRBV29-1
size: -

DNA: TGTGCCAGCACCAGGACAGCCGGGAGTGAAGCTTTCTTT
CDR3: CASTRTAGSEAFF
D: -
J: TRBJ1-1
V: TRBV2
size: -

DNA: TGCAGCGCCGCACGAAGGACAGCTTATCAACCCCAGCATTTT
CDR3: CSAARRTAYQPQHF
D: -
J: TRBJ1-5
V: TRBV20-1
size: many

DNA: TGTGCCAGCAGTTATATTATTGGTGCGCGGGGCTATGGCTACACCTTC
CDR3: CASSYIIGARGYGYTF
D: -
J: TRBJ1-2
V: TRBV6-5
size: few

DNA: TGTGCCAGCAGTTTATCGGGGGTTGACTACGAGCAGTACTTC
CDR3: CASSLSGVDYEQYF
D: -
J: TRBJ2-7
V: TRBV12-3/TRBV12-4
size: many

DNA: TGCGCCAGCAGCCAAGATGGAGCGGGGGCCATCACAGATACGCAGTATTTT
CDR3: CASSQDGAGAITDTQYF
D: TRBD2
J: TRBJ2-3
V: TRBV4-1
size: -

DNA: TGTGCCAGCAGGCGAACAGGGGGAGGGCAGCCCCAGCATTTT
CDR3: CASRRTGGGQPQHF
D: TRBD1
J: TRBJ1-5
V: TRBV28
size: once

DNA: TGTGCCAGCAGCGTTAATCCCCAATGGGGTAATGAAAAACCGTTTTTT
CDR3: CASSVNPQWGNEKPFF
D: -
J: TRBJ1-4
V: TRBV9
size: -

DNA: TGTGCCAGCAGAAGTCCCGGGACGGTCGGGGAGCTGTTTTTT
CDR3: CASRSPGTVGELFF
D: -
J: TRBJ2-2
V: TRBV6-5
size: few

DNA: TGTGCCAGCAGCTCTCAAACCCGGGAGACCCAGTACTTC
CDR3: CASSSQTRETQYF
D: -
J: TRBJ2-5
V: TRBV7-2
size: few

DNA: TGCAGTGCTGCCAGCCCCCCCGGGACCGTCTACGAGCAGTACTTC
CDR3: CSAASPPGTVYEQYF
D: -
J: TRBJ2-7
V: TRBV20-1
size: many

DNA: TGTGCCAGCAGTTCTACGGGCTATGAGCAGTTCTTC
CDR3: CASSSTGYEQFF
D: -
J: TRBJ2-1
V: TRBV7-9
size: few

DNA: TGCGCCAGCAGCTTGGTGGGCGGGGGCCTCCAAGAGACCCAGTACTTC
CDR3: CASSLVGGGLQETQYF
D: -
J: TRBJ2-5
V: TRBV5-1
size: -

DNA: TGTGCCACCAGCAGAGACCGGGGGATGAACACTGAAGCTTTCTTT
CDR3: CATSRDRGMNTEAFF
D: -
J: TRBJ1-1
V: TRBV15
size: -

DNA: TGTGCCAGCTCACAAACACCGATGGCAGGGGCCAACGTCCTGACTTTC
CDR3: CASSQTPMAGANVLTF
D: -
J: TRBJ2-6
V: TRBV27
size: -

DNA: TGCGCCAGCAGCCCCAACGGCAGGGGGAGGACTTACGAGCAGTACTTC
CDR3: CASSPNGRGRTYEQYF
D: -
J: TRBJ2-7
V: TRBV4-1
size: few

DNA: TGTGCCAGCAGGGTGGGGACAGGGTCCTACGAGCAGTACTTC
CDR3: CASRVGTGSYEQYF
D: TRBD1
J: TRBJ2-7
V: TRBV7-2
size: many

DNA: TGCAGCGTTGAATCCGGGGAGAACACTGAAGCTTTCTTT
CDR3: CSVESGENTEAFF
D: -
J: TRBJ1-1
V: TRBV29-1
size: few

DNA: TGCGCCAGCAGCTTTAACCGGGACAGCTACGAGCAGTACTTC
CDR3: CASSFNRDSYEQYF
D: TRBD1
J: TRBJ2-7
V: TRBV5-1
size: -

DNA: TGTGCCAGCAGTTACAGACCCGGGACATACCCGGAAGGCTACACCTTC
CDR3: CASSYRPGTYPEGYTF
D: -
J: TRBJ1-2
V: TRBV6-5
size: many

DNA: TGTGCCATCAGCCTACAGGTGATGGACGAGCAGTACTTC
CDR3: CAISLQVMDEQYF
D: -
J: TRBJ2-7
V: TRBV10-3
size: many

DNA: TGCAGTGCTAGAGATGTGGGGGCGTTTGACTATGGCTACACCTTC
CDR3: CSARDVGAFDYGYTF
D: -
J: TRBJ1-2
V: TRBV20-1
size: few

DNA: TGTGCCAGCAGTTTAGTGAATGCGGGCACAGATACGCAGTATTTT
CDR3: CASSLVNAGTDTQYF
D: -
J: TRBJ2-3
V: TRBV12-3/TRBV12-4
size: few

DNA: TGTGCCAGCAGCTTAAACAGCTATGACGGTGAAGCTTTCTTT
CDR3: CASSLNSYDGEAFF
D: -
J: TRBJ1-1
V: TRBV7-3
size: few